Following are 20 T cell receptor beta chains from one sample sequenced in a study of T-cell reconstitution after alpha-beta-depleted transplantation in children. Unique molecular identifiers were used in preparing the TCRbeta library. TCRdb re-called the PCR reads with MiXCR, one entry per CDR3 protein. The sample contains about 610,000 distinct CDR3 sequences, about 10% of which appear only once. Sequencing used PBMCs from the stem cell graft donor, obtained from the stem cell graft. The receptors were gathered from a human donor who donated a stem cell graft to a child with acute myeloid leukemia.

This clonotype was seen many times. The rearrangement joins TRBV6-2 or TRBV6-3 to TRBJ2-6, with 8 bases aligning to TRBD1. V lost 4 bases, J lost 0 bases, and 5 bases stayed unmatched. The CDR3 runs 17 residues. CDR1 is MNHEY and CDR2 is SVGEGT in the germline V gene. The chain's CDR3 is CASSSTGAFSGANVLTF. The CDR3 DNA reads as TGTGCCAGCAGTTCGACAGGGGCTTTCTCTGGGGCCAACGTCCTGACTTTC.

This clonotype was counted many times. CDR3 sequence: CASSQEREGRYEQYF. CDR3 coding DNA: TGCGCCAGCAGCCAAGAGCGGGAGGGCCGGTACGAGCAGTACTTC. This chain joins TRBV4-3 and TRBJ2-7, with 9 bases matching TRBD2. With V trimmed by 0 bases and J by 4 bases, 4 bases remained unmatched. This CDR3 has 15 amino acids. CDR1 and CDR2 from the germline V gene are LGHNA and YSLEER.

The table lists this clonotype with many counts. The gene calls are TRBV6-2 or TRBV6-3 and TRBJ2-7; 14 bases line up with TRBD2. Losses at the gene ends were 6 bases for V and 4 bases for J; bases not matched to a gene: 20. In germline, CDR1 is MNHEY, CDR2 SVGEGT. The length of the CDR3 is 20 residues. The chain's CDR3 is CASSLPQTSGRVRSTYEQYF. The CDR3 region has the DNA TGTGCCAGCAGCCTCCCCCAGACTAGCGGGAGGGTAAGATCTACGTACGAGCAGTACTTC.

This clonotype was observed a few times. This chain connects TRBV7-9 to TRBJ2-7; TRBD2 matches at 8 bases. The CDR3 runs 15 residues. The ends lost 5 bases at V and 0 bases at J; junction bases unmatched: 6. CDR1 is SEHNR and CDR2 is FQNEAQ in the germline V gene (reference sequence). DNA for the CDR3: TGTGCCAGCAGCCCGTTGAGCGGGAGCTCCTACGAGCAGTACTTC. This codes for CASSPLSGSSYEQYF.

This clonotype has a count of ten or more. The rearrangement joins TRBV20-1 to TRBJ2-7; TRBD1 might be the D (6 bases). Germline V gene lookup returns CDR1 DFQATT and CDR2 SNEGSKA (reference sequence). This CDR3 contains 11 residues. The V gene lost 8 bases and the J gene lost 2 bases, with 10 bases spanning the gap. This CDR3 reads CSSRDTYEQYF. DNA for the CDR3: TGCAGTTCTCGGGACACCTACGAGCAGTACTTC.

The V and J genes are TRBV29-1 and TRBJ2-2; D tentatively fits TRBD1 or TRBD2 (5 bases each). CDR1 SQVTM and CDR2 ANQGSEA come from the germline V gene. This CDR3 spans 15 amino acids. V lost 1 base and J lost 5, with 14 bases in between. CDR3 coding DNA: TGCAGCGTTGAAGGTGGGGCGGGCGGGACCGGGGAGCTGTTTTTT. This encodes CSVEGGAGGTGELFF.

The V and J genes are TRBV11-2 and TRBJ2-5, with 7 positions matching TRBD2. Germline V lookup: CDR1 SGHAT, CDR2 FQNNGV. V shed 5 bases, J shed 1 base, and the junction held 10 bases outside the gene matches. CDR3 length: 16 amino acids. CDR3 residues: CASSIKVAGLQETQYF. The CDR3, as DNA: TGTGCCAGCAGCATCAAAGTAGCGGGCCTCCAAGAGACCCAGTACTTC.

This clonotype was found a few times. CDR3 sequence: CASVTREGREQYF. The DNA for the CDR3 is TGTGCCAGTGTGACCAGGGAAGGGAGGGAGCAGTACTTC. The chain is built from TRBV28 and TRBJ2-7, with a weak D call TRBD2 (6 bases). V lost 9 bases to trimming and J lost 7 bases, with 19 bases between them. CDR3 length: 13 residues. CDR1 and CDR2 from the germline V gene are MDHEN and SYDVKM.

The rearrangement uses TRBV7-8 and TRBJ2-1, with 10 bases lining up with TRBD2. The CDR3 is made up of 16 amino acids. Germline V gene sequence: CDR1 SGHVS, CDR2 FQNEAQ. Unmatched junction bases numbered 6, after V lost 3 bases and J lost 4 bases. CDR3 loop: CASSLLGLAAYNEQFF. The CDR3 coding sequence is TGTGCCAGCAGCTTGCTAGGACTAGCGGCATACAATGAGCAGTTCTTC.

This clonotype was counted a few times. The chain couples TRBV11-2 to TRBJ2-7, with 8 bases that match TRBD1. There are 17 residues in the CDR3. With V trimmed by 6 bases and J by 7 bases, 20 bases remained unmatched. CDR1 is SGHAT, CDR2 FQNNGV, per germline. The CDR3: CASSPFTGGSFIPEQYF. The CDR3, as DNA: TGTGCCAGCAGTCCATTTACAGGGGGAAGCTTTATCCCGGAGCAGTACTTC.

The J gene is TRBJ1-1, the V gene TRBV29-1, with a weak D call TRBD1 (5 bases). Trimming removed 6 bases at V and 3 bases at J, with 11 bases between. Germline V lookup: CDR1 SQVTM, CDR2 ANQGSEA. The CDR3 runs to 12 residues. The CDR3 here is CSVLRGDTEAFF. CDR3 DNA sequence: TGCAGCGTATTACGGGGGGACACTGAAGCTTTCTTT.

This clonotype appeared a few times. The genes are TRBV18 and TRBJ2-7, with D uncertain. The V gene's germline CDR1 is KGHSH and CDR2 LQKENI. There are 14 residues in the CDR3. Trimming took 1 base from V and 6 from J, leaving 13 bases between them. The CDR3 DNA sequence: TGTGCCAGCTCACCACAGACACCCTCGGGCGAGCAGTACTTC. Translated, it gives CASSPQTPSGEQYF.

This clonotype has a count of ten or more. V is TRBV12-3 or TRBV12-4 and J is TRBJ2-5; 14 bases fit TRBD2. The trim removed 11 bases at V and 5 bases at J, leaving 4 bases unmatched. CDR3 length: 13 residues. CDR3 bases: TGTGCCGCGGGACTAGCGGGAGTCGAGACCCAGTACTTC. It specifies CAAGLAGVETQYF.

The rearrangement joins TRBV9 to TRBJ2-5; possibly TRBD2 for D (5 bases). The V end lost 6 bases, the J end lost 2 bases, and 17 bases lay between the germline ends. CDR3 length: 15 amino acids. Per germline, CDR1 SGDLS and CDR2 YYNGEE. This CDR3 reads CASNLRGSPQETQYF. In nucleotides, the CDR3 is TGTGCCAGCAACTTACGAGGGAGTCCTCAAGAGACCCAGTACTTC.

Many counts were recorded for this clonotype. J is TRBJ2-2 and V is TRBV5-1; 9 bases match TRBD1. The CDR3 contains 15 residues. Germline V gives CDR1 SGHRS, CDR2 YFSETQ. V was pared by 7 bases and J by 1 base, with 5 bases of the junction left unmatched. CDR3 bases: TGCGCCAGCGGCCGGGGACAGGGGAACACCGGGGAGCTGTTTTTT. Translation gives CASGRGQGNTGELFF.

The rearrangement joins TRBV6-2 or TRBV6-3 to TRBJ2-7, with no clear D. The CDR3 consists of 15 residues. The V end was cut by 7 bases, the J end by 2 bases, with 18 bases between. Looked up from germline, CDR1 is MNHEY and CDR2 is SVGEGT. CDR3 sequence reads: CASTTPENRAYEQYF. The CDR3 DNA sequence: TGTGCCAGCACCACCCCCGAAAATCGGGCCTACGAGCAGTACTTC.

This clonotype occurred once. This chain uses TRBV18 with TRBJ2-3; D is unclear. The CDR3 loop spans 15 amino acids. Trimming removed 0 bases at V and 2 bases at J, with 9 bases between. Germline CDR1 and CDR2: KGHSH and LQKENI. CDR3 residues: CASSPPHADTDTQYF. In nucleotides, the CDR3 is TGTGCCAGCTCACCACCGCATGCCGACACAGATACGCAGTATTTT.

At least ten counts were recorded for this clonotype. The rearrangement joins TRBV7-2 to TRBJ2-7; the match to TRBD2 covers 11 bases. The germline gives CDR1 SGHTA, CDR2 FQGNSA. The junction had 8 bases not matched to a gene; V was cut back by 0 bases and J by 7 bases. The CDR3 totals 16 residues. The CDR3 is CASSLASGRASDEQYF. The CDR3 DNA reads as TGTGCCAGCAGCTTAGCTAGCGGGAGGGCCTCTGATGAGCAGTACTTC.

The chain employs TRBV7-4 and TRBJ2-7; D not resolved. Germline values: CDR1 SGHVT, CDR2 SQSDAQ. V shed 1 base and J shed 1 base, with 5 bases lying between them. CDR3 length: 13 amino acids. CDR3 nucleotides: TGTGCCAGCAGCTTAGGGATATCCTACGAGCAGTACTTC. It is translated as CASSLGISYEQYF.

This clonotype was counted between two and nine times. V is TRBV5-1 and J is TRBJ2-1; D gene ambiguous. Germline V CDR1 and CDR2: SGHRS, YFSETQ. V gave up 0 bases and J gave up 9 bases, with 13 bases separating them. CDR3 length: 14 amino acids. For the CDR3, the DNA is TGCGCCAGCAGCTTGGGCGGAAGCTCAGGTGAGCAGTTCTTC. Protein product: CASSLGGSSGEQFF. The full variable domain, in which reference TRBV5-1 and TRBJ2-1 provide the parts outside the CDR3, is KAGVTQTPRYLIKTRGQQVTLSCSPISGHRSVSWYQQTPGQGLQFLFEYFSETQRNKGNFPGRFSGRQFSNSRSEMNVSTLELGDSALYLCASSLGGSSGEQFFGPGTRLTVL.